Below, 20 T cell receptor beta chains from the same sample are listed, as sequenced in a study of blood T cells in healthy people across ages (dated by TCRdb to between 2014 and 2016). The method behind the library was 5' RACE. The sequencing machine was an Illumina HiSeq 2500. A second roughly 6 to 12 cycle PCR used a sample-barcoded 5' primer and a J-beta primer mix. The raw public data were reprocessed by TCRdb itself: fastp quality trimming at Q25, MiXCR clonotype calling, in-frame beta chains only. CDR3 protein duplicates are merged, each entry listing the most common genes and DNA. Here the sample has hundreds of thousands of distinct CDR3 sequences; 56% occur a single time. The ten largest make up roughly 26% of the sample. The specimen was blood. All receptors come from a man aged 35-49 years in good health.

V and J are TRBV4-3 and TRBJ2-7; no clear D gene. Germline CDR1 is LGHNA and CDR2 is YSLEER. The V gene lost 0 bases and the J gene lost 8 bases, with 11 bases spanning the gap. CDR3 length equals 13 residues. The CDR3 here is CASSQENQRKQYF. The CDR3 DNA follows: TGCGCCAGCAGCCAAGAGAACCAGCGCAAGCAGTACTTC.

This chain uses TRBV7-2 with TRBJ2-7, with D unclear. This CDR3 is 14 amino acids long. Germline V gene sequence: CDR1 SGHTA, CDR2 FQGNSA. The V gene lost 5 bases and the J gene lost 6 bases, with 17 bases spanning the gap. CDR3 sequence (DNA): TGTGCCAGCAGCCAAGTTACCCCGGGCTGCGAGCAGTACTTC. Translated, it gives CASSQVTPGCEQYF.

This clonotype was recorded only once. The chain joins TRBV10-3 to TRBJ1-2; D gene ambiguous. Germline assignment: CDR1 ENHRY and CDR2 SYGVKD. The CDR3 extends over 17 amino acids. With 6 bases removed from V and 8 bases from J, the gap between germline ends came to 28 bases. Here the CDR3 reads CAIRAQNPTLEGLGYTF. The CDR3 DNA is TGTGCCATCAGAGCTCAAAACCCGACGTTGGAGGGATTAGGCTACACCTTC.

The chain uses TRBV6-1 and TRBJ2-1; 13 positions agree with TRBD2. Per germline, CDR1 MNHNS and CDR2 SASEGT. This CDR3 is 18 amino acids long. J gave up 2 bases and V 7 bases, and 11 bases lay outside the gene matches. The CDR3 is CASTRRTSGSLTYNEQFF. The CDR3, as DNA: TGTGCCAGCACCAGACGGACTAGCGGGAGCCTGACCTACAATGAGCAGTTCTTC.

This clonotype was observed a single time. The genes are TRBV11-2 and TRBJ2-5; D remains unclear. CDR3 length equals 14 residues. In germline, CDR1 is SGHAT, CDR2 FQNNGV. Trimming shortened V by 1 base and J by 1 base, and 7 bases separated the two germline ends. The CDR3 region is CASSLVPTQETQYF. CDR3 in DNA: TGTGCCAGCAGCTTAGTACCAACCCAAGAGACCCAGTACTTC. Supplemented by reference TRBV11-2 and TRBJ2-5, the full variable domain reads EAGVAQSPRYKIIEKRQSVAFWCNPISGHATLYWYQQILGQGPKLLIQFQNNGVVDDSQLPKDRFSAERLKGVDSTLKIQPAKLEDSAVYLCASSLVPTQETQYFGPGTRLLVL.

The chain is built from TRBV7-9 and TRBJ2-7; 9 nucleotides line up with TRBD1. The V segment lost 6 bases and the J segment 0 bases; nucleotides outside the gene matches: 6. Germline V gives CDR1 SEHNR, CDR2 FQNEAQ (reference sequence). The CDR3 is 15 amino acids. The CDR3 DNA follows: TGTGCCAGCAGGCCGGGACAGGGTCCCTCCTACGAGCAGTACTTC. Protein sequence: CASRPGQGPSYEQYF. Looking up the rest from reference TRBV7-9 and TRBJ2-7 gives the full variable domain: DTGVSQNPRHKITKRGQNVTFRCDPISEHNRLYWYRQTLGQGPEFLTYFQNEAQLEKSRLLSDRFSAERPKGSFSTLEIQRTEQGDSAMYLCASRPGQGPSYEQYFGPGTRLTVT.

The genes are TRBV20-1 and TRBJ2-2, with TRBD1 matching over 12 bases. The CDR3 contains 19 residues. With 0 bases clipped from V and 2 bases from J, the junction kept 10 bases outside the gene matches. Germline V lookup: CDR1 DFQATT, CDR2 SNEGSKA (reference sequence). The CDR3 here is CSARDLMGQGASNTGELFF. The DNA for the CDR3 is TGCAGTGCTAGAGATCTTATGGGACAGGGGGCCTCCAACACCGGGGAGCTGTTTTTT.

This chain uses TRBV5-1 with TRBJ2-1; 12 nucleotides agree with TRBD2. The CDR3 totals 15 residues. Germline CDR1 is SGHRS and CDR2 is YFSETQ. Germline trimming cut 0 bases from V and 8 bases from J; bases unmatched to any gene: 3. This CDR3 reads CASSLVTSGSDEQFF. CDR3 sequence (DNA): TGCGCCAGCAGCTTGGTGACTAGCGGGAGTGATGAGCAGTTCTTC.

This rearrangement joins TRBV28 to TRBJ1-2; D gene uncertain. Germline CDR1 MDHEN, CDR2 SYDVKM. Trimming stripped 5 bases from V and 4 bases from J, with 17 bases between. CDR3 length: 15 amino acids. CDR3 in amino acids: CASSPSRALPYGYTF. For the CDR3, the DNA is TGTGCCAGCAGTCCCTCTCGGGCCCTCCCCTATGGCTACACCTTC.

This clonotype was picked up one time. The chain recombines TRBV7-9 with TRBJ1-2; TRBD1 agrees at 8 bases. J lost 4 bases, V lost 4 bases, and 8 bases had no gene match. CDR1 and CDR2 (germline): SEHNR, FQNEAQ (reference sequence). This CDR3 comprises 15 residues. The CDR3 spells CASSWSGQAFYGYTF. Here the CDR3 DNA reads TGTGCCAGCAGCTGGTCGGGACAGGCCTTCTATGGCTACACCTTC.

The sample holds one count of this clonotype. The chain has TRBV30 and TRBJ2-1, with D unresolved. CDR3 length: 16 amino acids. Trimming removed 4 bases at V and 7 bases at J, with 23 bases between. Germline V gene sequence: CDR1 GTSNPN, CDR2 SVGIG (reference sequence). The CDR3 is CAWKSSSLPGGNEQFF. CDR3 sequence (DNA): TGTGCCTGGAAGAGCTCGTCGCTCCCTGGCGGAAATGAGCAGTTCTTC.

The count of this clonotype is one. The chain joins TRBV6-2 or TRBV6-3 to TRBJ2-3; D remains ambiguous. Trimming took 4 bases from V and 3 from J, leaving 17 bases between them. The CDR3 consists of 16 residues. Germline V gene sequence: CDR1 MNHEY, CDR2 SVGEGT. CDR3 residues: CASSLQPLNGTDTQYF. CDR3 sequence (DNA): TGTGCCAGCAGTTTGCAGCCCTTAAACGGGACAGATACGCAGTATTTT.

This chain connects TRBV7-9 to TRBJ2-7; D is ambiguous. Germline V lookup: CDR1 SEHNR, CDR2 FQNEAQ (reference sequence). V was clipped by 6 bases and J by 1 base, with 7 bases between them. This CDR3 has 12 amino acids. The CDR3 DNA reads TGTGCCAGCAGGGGGAATTCCTACGAGCAGTACTTC. It encodes CASRGNSYEQYF.

The table lists this clonotype with a few counts. V and J are TRBV7-2 and TRBJ2-6; maybe TRBD1 (6 bases). The V end was cut by 3 bases, the J end by 12 bases, with 15 bases between. CDR3 length equals 14 residues. The V gene's germline CDR1 is SGHTA and CDR2 FQGNSA. The CDR3 loop is CASSLDSGPRVLTF. The CDR3 nucleotides read TGTGCCAGCAGCTTGGACAGCGGTCCTCGCGTCCTGACTTTC. Combining the CDR3 with reference TRBV7-2 and TRBJ2-6 gives the whole variable domain GAGVSQSPSNKVTEKGKDVELRCDPISGHTALYWYRQSLGQGLEFLIYFQGNSAPDKSGLPSDRFSAERTGGSVSTLTIQRTQQEDSAVYLCASSLDSGPRVLTFGAGSRLTVL.

The rearrangement uses TRBV5-1 and TRBJ2-3; 10 nucleotides line up with TRBD2. J lost 2 bases, V lost 2 bases, and 8 bases had no gene match. The CDR3 is 17 residues long. In germline, CDR1 is SGHRS, CDR2 YFSETQ. The CDR3 DNA follows: TGCGCCAGCAGCTTAACCACTAGCGGGGCTCACACAGATACGCAGTATTTT. As protein: CASSLTTSGAHTDTQYF.

The chain employs TRBV7-3 and TRBJ2-3; tentatively, D is TRBD1 (5 bases). Germline values: CDR1 SGHTA, CDR2 FQGTGA. CDR3 length equals 15 residues. V lost 3 bases, J lost 0 bases, and 10 bases lay in between. Written as DNA, the CDR3 is TGTGCCAGCAGCTTGAACCGACAGAGCACAGATACGCAGTATTTT. Amino acid sequence: CASSLNRQSTDTQYF.

This clonotype was seen more than once but under ten times. This chain connects TRBV6-6 to TRBJ2-5, with D perhaps TRBD1 (6 bases). Looked up from germline, CDR1 is MNHNY and CDR2 is SVGAGI (reference sequence). This CDR3 spans 15 amino acids. V lost 6 bases and J lost 2, with 16 bases in between. The CDR3 nucleotides are TGTGCCAGCAGCCGCAAGGGGGTTCCACAAGAGACCCAGTACTTC. This sequence encodes CASSRKGVPQETQYF.

This clonotype was picked up a small number of times. The CDR3 sequence: CASRENADTQYF. The CDR3 DNA sequence: TGTGCCAGCCGAGAGAACGCAGATACGCAGTATTTT. The genes are TRBV28 and TRBJ2-3; D gene ambiguous. This CDR3 has 12 residues. V lost 8 bases and J 4 bases, leaving 10 bases between the germline ends. Germline CDR1 reads MDHEN; CDR2 reads SYDVKM.

The rearrangement uses TRBV29-1 and TRBJ2-1, with 11 bases identical to TRBD2. The germline V gene encodes CDR1 SQVTM and CDR2 ANQGSEA. The CDR3 has 15 amino acids. In DNA form, the CDR3 reads TGCGGCGCAGGGACTAGCGGTCTTGTTTACAATGAGCAGTTCTTC. As protein: CGAGTSGLVYNEQFF.

The chain carries TRBV6-5 and TRBJ2-4; 7 bases align to TRBD1. The CDR3 runs 14 residues. V shed 6 bases and J 4 bases; nucleotides not matched to a gene: 6. CDR1 and CDR2 from the germline V gene are MNHEY and SVGAGI. This CDR3 reads CASRPGTAKNIQYF. Written as DNA, the CDR3 is TGTGCCAGCAGACCCGGGACAGCTAAAAACATTCAGTACTTC.